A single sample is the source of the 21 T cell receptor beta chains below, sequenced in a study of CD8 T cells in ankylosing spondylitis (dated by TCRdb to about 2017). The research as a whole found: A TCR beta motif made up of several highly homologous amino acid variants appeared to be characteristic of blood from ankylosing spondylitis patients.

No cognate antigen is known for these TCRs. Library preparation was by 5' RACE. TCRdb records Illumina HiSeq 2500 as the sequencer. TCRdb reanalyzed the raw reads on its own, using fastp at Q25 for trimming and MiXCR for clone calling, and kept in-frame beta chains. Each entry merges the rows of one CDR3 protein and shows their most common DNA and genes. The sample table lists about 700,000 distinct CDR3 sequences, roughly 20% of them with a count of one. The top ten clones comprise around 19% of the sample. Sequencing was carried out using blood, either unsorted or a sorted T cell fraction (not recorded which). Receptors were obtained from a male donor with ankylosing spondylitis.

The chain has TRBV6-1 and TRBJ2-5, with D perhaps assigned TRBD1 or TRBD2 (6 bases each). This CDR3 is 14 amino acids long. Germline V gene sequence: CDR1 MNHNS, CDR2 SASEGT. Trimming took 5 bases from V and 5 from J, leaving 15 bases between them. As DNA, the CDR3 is TGTGCCAGCAGTCCGGGGGCCCGGGGGGAGACCCAGTACTTC. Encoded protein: CASSPGARGETQYF.

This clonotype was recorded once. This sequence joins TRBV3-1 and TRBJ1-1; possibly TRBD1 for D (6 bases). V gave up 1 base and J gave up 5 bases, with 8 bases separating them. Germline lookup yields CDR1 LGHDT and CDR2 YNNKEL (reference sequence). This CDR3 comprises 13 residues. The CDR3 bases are TGTGCCAGCAGCCAAGTAACAGGGACTGAAGCTTTCTTT. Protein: CASSQVTGTEAFF.

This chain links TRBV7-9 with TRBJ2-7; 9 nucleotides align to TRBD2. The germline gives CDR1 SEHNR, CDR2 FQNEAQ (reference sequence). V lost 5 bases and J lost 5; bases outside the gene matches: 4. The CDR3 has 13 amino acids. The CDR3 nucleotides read TGTGCCAGCAGCCCCCAGCGGGGGGACGAGCAGTACTTC. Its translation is CASSPQRGDEQYF.

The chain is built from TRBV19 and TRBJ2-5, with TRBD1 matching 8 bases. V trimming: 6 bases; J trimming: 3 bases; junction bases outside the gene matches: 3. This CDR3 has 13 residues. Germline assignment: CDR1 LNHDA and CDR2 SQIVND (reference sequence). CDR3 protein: CASSEDREETQYF. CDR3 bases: TGTGCCAGTAGCGAGGACAGGGAAGAGACCCAGTACTTC. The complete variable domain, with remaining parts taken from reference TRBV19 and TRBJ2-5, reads DGGITQSPKYLFRKEGQNVTLSCEQNLNHDAMYWYRQDPGQGLRLIYYSQIVNDFQKGDIAEGYSVSREKKESFPLTVTSAQKNPTAFYLCASSEDREETQYFGPGTRLLVL.

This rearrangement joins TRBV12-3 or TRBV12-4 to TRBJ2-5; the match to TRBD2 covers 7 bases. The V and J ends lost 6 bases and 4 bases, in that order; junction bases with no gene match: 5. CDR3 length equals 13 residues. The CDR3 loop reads CASRRAGVETQYF. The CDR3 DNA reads TGTGCCAGCAGAAGGGCGGGAGTAGAGACCCAGTACTTC.

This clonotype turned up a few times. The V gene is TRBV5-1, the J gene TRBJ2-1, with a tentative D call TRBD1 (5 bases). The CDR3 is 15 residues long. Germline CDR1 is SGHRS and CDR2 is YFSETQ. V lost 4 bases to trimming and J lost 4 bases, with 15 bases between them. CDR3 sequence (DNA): TGCGCCAGCAGCGACTTGGAAAAGGGGTACAATGAGCAGTTCTTC. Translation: CASSDLEKGYNEQFF.

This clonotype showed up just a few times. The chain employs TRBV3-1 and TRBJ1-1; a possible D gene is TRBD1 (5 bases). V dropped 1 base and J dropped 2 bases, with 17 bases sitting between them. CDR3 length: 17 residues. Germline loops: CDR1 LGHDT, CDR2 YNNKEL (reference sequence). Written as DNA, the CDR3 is TGTGCCAGCAGCCAAGGGGGGAGGGGCAGACTAAACACTGAAGCTTTCTTT. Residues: CASSQGGRGRLNTEAFF.

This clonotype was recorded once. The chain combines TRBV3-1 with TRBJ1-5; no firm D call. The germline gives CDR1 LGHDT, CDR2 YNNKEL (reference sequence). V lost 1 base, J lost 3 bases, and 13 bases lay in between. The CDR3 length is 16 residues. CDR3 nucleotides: TGTGCCAGCAGCCAAGTTTGCGTTCAGTCCAATCAGCCCCAGCATTTT. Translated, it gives CASSQVCVQSNQPQHF.

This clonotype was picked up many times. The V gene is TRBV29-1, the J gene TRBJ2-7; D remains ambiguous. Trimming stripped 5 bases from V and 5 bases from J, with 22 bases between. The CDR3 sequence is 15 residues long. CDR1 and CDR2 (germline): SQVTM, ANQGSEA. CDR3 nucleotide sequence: TGCAGCGTTAAGGGCTGGGATCACGGATCCGACGAGCAGTACTTC. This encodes CSVKGWDHGSDEQYF.

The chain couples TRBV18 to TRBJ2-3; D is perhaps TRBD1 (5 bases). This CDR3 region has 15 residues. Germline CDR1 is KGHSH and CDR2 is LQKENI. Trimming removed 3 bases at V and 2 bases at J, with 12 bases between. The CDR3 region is CASSPSRAATDTQYF. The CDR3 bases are TGTGCCAGCTCACCGAGCAGGGCTGCCACAGATACGCAGTATTTT.

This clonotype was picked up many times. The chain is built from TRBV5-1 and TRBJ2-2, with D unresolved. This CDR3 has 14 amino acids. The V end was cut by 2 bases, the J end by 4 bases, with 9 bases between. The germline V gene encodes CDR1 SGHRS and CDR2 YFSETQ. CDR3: CASSLRASTGELFF. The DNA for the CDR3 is TGCGCCAGCAGCTTACGGGCCAGCACCGGGGAGCTGTTTTTT.

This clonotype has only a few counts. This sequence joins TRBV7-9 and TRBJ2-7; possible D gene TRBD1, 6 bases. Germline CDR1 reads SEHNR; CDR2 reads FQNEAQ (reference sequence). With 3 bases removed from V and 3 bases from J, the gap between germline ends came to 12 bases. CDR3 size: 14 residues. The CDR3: CASSFSGAGYEQYF. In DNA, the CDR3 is TGTGCCAGCAGCTTTTCAGGGGCCGGCTACGAGCAGTACTTC. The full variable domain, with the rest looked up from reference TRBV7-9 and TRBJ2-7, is DTGVSQNPRHKITKRGQNVTFRCDPISEHNRLYWYRQTLGQGPEFLTYFQNEAQLEKSRLLSDRFSAERPKGSFSTLEIQRTEQGDSAMYLCASSFSGAGYEQYFGPGTRLTVT.

CDR3 sequence reads: CAIGQLAGETGELFF. The CDR3 DNA sequence: TGTGCCATCGGACAACTAGCGGGAGAAACCGGGGAGCTGTTTTTT. The chain has TRBV10-3 and TRBJ2-2; 11 positions agree with TRBD2. V was clipped by 8 bases and J by 5 bases; unmatched bases: 7. The CDR3 totals 15 residues. CDR1 and CDR2 from the germline V gene are ENHRY and SYGVKD.

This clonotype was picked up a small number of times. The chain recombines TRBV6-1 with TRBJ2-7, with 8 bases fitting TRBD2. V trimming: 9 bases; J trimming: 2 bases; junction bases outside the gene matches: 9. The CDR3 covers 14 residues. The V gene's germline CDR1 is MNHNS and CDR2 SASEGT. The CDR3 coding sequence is TGTGCCAGAAAGAGGACTAGCCGACCCTACGAGCAGTACTTC. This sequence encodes CARKRTSRPYEQYF.

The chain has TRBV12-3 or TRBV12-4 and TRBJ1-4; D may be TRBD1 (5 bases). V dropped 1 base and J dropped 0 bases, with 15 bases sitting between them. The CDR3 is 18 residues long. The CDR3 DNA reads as TGTGCCAGCAGTTTAGTATGGGGCTATCCCTCAACTAATGAAAAACTGTTTTTT. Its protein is CASSLVWGYPSTNEKLFF.

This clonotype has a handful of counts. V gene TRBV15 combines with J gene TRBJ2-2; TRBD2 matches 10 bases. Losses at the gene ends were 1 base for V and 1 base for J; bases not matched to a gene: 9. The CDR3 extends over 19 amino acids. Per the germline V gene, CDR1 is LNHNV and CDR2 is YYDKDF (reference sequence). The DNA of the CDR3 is TGTGCCACCAGCAGAGCGGCTAGCGGGAGAGCGCTGAACACCGGGGAGCTGTTTTTT. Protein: CATSRAASGRALNTGELFF.

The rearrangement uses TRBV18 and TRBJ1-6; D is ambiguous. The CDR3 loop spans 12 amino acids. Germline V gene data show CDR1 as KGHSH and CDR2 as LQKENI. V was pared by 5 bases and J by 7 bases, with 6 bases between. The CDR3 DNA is TGTGCCAGCTCAGATGGAAATTCACCCCTCCACTTT. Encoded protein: CASSDGNSPLHF.

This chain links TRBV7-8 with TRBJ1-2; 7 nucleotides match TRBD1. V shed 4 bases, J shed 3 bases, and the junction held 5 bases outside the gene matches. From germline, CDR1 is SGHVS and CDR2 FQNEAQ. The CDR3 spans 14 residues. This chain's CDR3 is CASSSSTGHYGYTF. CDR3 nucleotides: TGTGCCAGCAGCTCCTCGACAGGGCACTATGGCTACACCTTC. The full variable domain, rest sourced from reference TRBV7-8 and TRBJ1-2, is GAGVSQSPRYKVAKRGQDVALRCDPISGHVSLFWYQQALGQGPEFLTYFQNEAQLDKSGLPSDRFFAERPEGSVSTLKIQRTQQEDSAVYLCASSSSTGHYGYTFGSGTRLTVV.

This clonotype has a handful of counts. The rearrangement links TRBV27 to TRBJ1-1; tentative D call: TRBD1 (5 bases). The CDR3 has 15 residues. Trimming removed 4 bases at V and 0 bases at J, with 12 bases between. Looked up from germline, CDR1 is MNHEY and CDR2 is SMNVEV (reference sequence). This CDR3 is CASSSPRAVNTEAFF. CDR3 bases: TGTGCCAGCAGTTCCCCCAGGGCCGTGAACACTGAAGCTTTCTTT.

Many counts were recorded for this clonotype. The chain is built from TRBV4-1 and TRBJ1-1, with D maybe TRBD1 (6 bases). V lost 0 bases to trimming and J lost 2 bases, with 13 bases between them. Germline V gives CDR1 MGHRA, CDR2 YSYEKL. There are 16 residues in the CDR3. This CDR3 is CASSQDEGRGNTEAFF. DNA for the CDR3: TGCGCCAGCAGCCAAGATGAGGGCAGGGGTAACACTGAAGCTTTCTTT.

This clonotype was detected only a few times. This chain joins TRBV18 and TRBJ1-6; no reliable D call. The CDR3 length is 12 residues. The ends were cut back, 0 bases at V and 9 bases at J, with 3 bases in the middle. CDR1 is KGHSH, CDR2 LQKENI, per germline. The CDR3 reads CASSPPGSPLHF. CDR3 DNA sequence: TGTGCCAGCTCACCACCGGGTTCACCCCTCCACTTT.